Following are 31 T cell receptor beta chains from one sample sequenced in a study of CD8+ T cells in alopecia areata. The treatment here: oral pan-JAK inhibitor, 5-10 mg twice daily. cDNA prepared by RNA extraction and subsequent reverse transcription served as the template for sequencing. TCRdb's table, derived via immunoSEQ multiplex PCR, lists solely in-frame clones and lacks some. This sample has nearly 95,000 clones; about three quarters occur once, and the top ten carry approximately 15%. The sequencing used CD8+ T cells sorted from blood, collected at approximately week 42, from a patient treated with tofacitinib. The receptors originated from a human donor with alopecia areata.

J is TRBJ1-5 and V is TRBV4-3; TRBD1 agrees at 9 bases. V shed 0 bases, J shed 7 bases, and the junction held 4 bases outside the gene matches. The length of the CDR3 is 15 residues. Germline V gene lookup returns CDR1 LGHNA and CDR2 YSLEER. The CDR3 nucleotides are TGCGCCAGCAGCCAAGATGGACAGGGGTGGCAGCCCCAGCATTTT. Protein product: CASSQDGQGWQPQHF.

This clone has just one count. The gene calls are TRBV5-6 and TRBJ1-1; possibly TRBD1 for D (5 bases). The germline CDR1 and CDR2 sequences are SGHDT and YYEEEE. The V gene lost 0 bases and the J gene lost 9 bases, with 12 bases spanning the gap. CDR3 length: 13 residues. The CDR3 region is CASSLGGEAKAFF. CDR3 DNA: TGTGCCAGCAGCTTGGGAGGGGAGGCTAAAGCTTTCTTT.

This clone was picked up a small number of times. V usage is TRBV6-4 and J usage is TRBJ2-1, with TRBD2 matching 14 bases. Germline V lookup: CDR1 MRHNA, CDR2 SNTAGT. V shed 8 bases and J 6 bases; nucleotides not matched to a gene: 6. This CDR3 comprises 15 residues. For the CDR3, the DNA is TGTGCCAGCGCACGGACTAGCGGGGGGACCAATGAGCAGTTCTTC. This translates into CASARTSGGTNEQFF.

The chain carries TRBV6-4 and TRBJ2-7; 10 bases are shared with TRBD2. With 3 bases clipped from V and 3 bases from J, the junction kept 11 bases outside the gene matches. This CDR3 has 17 residues. Germline V gene sequence: CDR1 MRHNA, CDR2 SNTAGT. The CDR3 sequence: CASSESPGLAPNYEQYF. The CDR3 DNA is TGTGCCAGCAGTGAGAGTCCGGGACTAGCGCCCAACTACGAGCAGTACTTC.

This clone was picked up a small number of times. This rearrangement joins TRBV21-1 to TRBJ2-7; TRBD1 was called by the table and not checked on the DNA. TRBV21-1 is a listed pseudogene. This CDR3 contains 17 residues. The CDR3 spells CASSKASGTASSYEQYF. The CDR3 bases are TGTGCCAGCAGCAAAGCCTCCGGGACAGCTTCTTCCTACGAGCAGTACTTC.

V is TRBV27 and J is TRBJ2-7, with no clear D. The CDR3 runs 13 residues. In germline, CDR1 is MNHEY, CDR2 SMNVEV (reference sequence). Trimming cost V 5 bases and J 0 bases, with 8 bases left between them. CDR3: CASSPLSSYEQYF. The CDR3 DNA sequence: TGTGCCAGCAGTCCCCTTAGCTCCTACGAGCAGTACTTC.

The chain carries TRBV12-5 and TRBJ2-3; no clear D. Germline lookup yields CDR1 LGHNT and CDR2 FRNRAP. The V gene lost 2 bases and the J gene lost 2 bases, with 8 bases spanning the gap. The CDR3 contains 14 residues. CDR3 in amino acids: CASGLSNPTDTQYF. The CDR3 DNA sequence: TGTGCTAGTGGTTTGTCCAACCCCACAGATACGCAGTATTTT.

The J gene is TRBJ1-4, the V gene TRBV30, with TRBD1 identical over 7 bases. J gave up 3 bases and V 3 bases, and 7 bases lay outside the gene matches. The CDR3 runs 15 residues. CDR1 GTSNPN and CDR2 SVGIG come from the germline V gene (reference sequence). DNA for the CDR3: TGTGCCTGGAGGACCGACAGGGACCCTAATGAAAAACTGTTTTTT. It translates to CAWRTDRDPNEKLFF.

A few counts support this clone. V is TRBV7-2 and J is TRBJ2-1, with D perhaps matching TRBD2 (5 bases). The CDR3 runs 15 residues. Germline values: CDR1 SGHTA, CDR2 FQGNSA. Between the trimmed V and J ends, which lost 7 bases and 5 bases, there was a span of 18 bases. Written as DNA, the CDR3 is TGTGCCAGCAACGATAGGGCTAGCCCTAACAATGAGCAGTTCTTC. Encoded protein: CASNDRASPNNEQFF. The full variable domain, its missing parts supplied by reference TRBV7-2 and TRBJ2-1, is GAGVSQSPSNKVTEKGKDVELRCDPISGHTALYWYRQSLGQGLEFLIYFQGNSAPDKSGLPSDRFSAERTGGSVSTLTIQRTQQEDSAVYLCASNDRASPNNEQFFGPGTRLTVL.

The rearrangement uses TRBV9 and TRBJ1-1; D not certain. The CDR3 length is 15 residues. The germline V gene has CDR1 SGDLS and CDR2 YYNGEE. Trimming took off 0 bases at V and 1 base at J, with 10 bases between the two ends. The CDR3, as DNA: TGTGCCAGCAGCGTAGTGGGAGGCCCGAACACTGAAGCTTTCTTT. Translated, it gives CASSVVGGPNTEAFF.

The chain links TRBV7-8 to TRBJ1-1; possible D gene TRBD1, 6 bases. Trimming took off 2 bases at V and 3 bases at J, with 13 bases between the two ends. Germline loops: CDR1 SGHVS, CDR2 FQNEAQ. This CDR3 contains 15 residues. The CDR3 coding sequence is TGTGCCAGCAGCTTAAGAACGGAGGGGGACACTGAAGCTTTCTTT. Its protein is CASSLRTEGDTEAFF.

The chain carries TRBV11-2 and TRBJ2-7; 12 positions agree with TRBD1. V trimming: 3 bases; J trimming: 2 bases; junction bases outside the gene matches: 2. CDR1 and CDR2 from the germline V gene are SGHAT and FQNNGV. The CDR3 consists of 15 residues. CDR3 nucleotide sequence: TGTGCCAGCAGCTTGAGGGACAGGGGGCCCTACGAGCAGTACTTC. Its protein is CASSLRDRGPYEQYF.

V usage is TRBV13 and J usage is TRBJ2-7; possible D gene TRBD1, 5 bases. CDR3 length equals 13 residues. Germline V CDR1 and CDR2: PRHDT, FYEKMQ (reference sequence). Trimming left V 1 base short and J 7 bases short, with 11 bases between. The CDR3 DNA reads TGTGCCAGCAGCTTAGCTCGTAGGGGAGAGCAGTACTTC. This encodes CASSLARRGEQYF.

The chain joins TRBV28 to TRBJ2-7; 9 bases are shared with TRBD1. Germline V gene sequence: CDR1 MDHEN, CDR2 SYDVKM. V shed 6 bases and J 2 bases; nucleotides not matched to a gene: 11. The CDR3 consists of 16 residues. CDR3 amino acids: CASRSPGQGGAYEQYF. The DNA of the CDR3 is TGTGCCAGCAGATCCCCGGGACAGGGTGGAGCCTACGAGCAGTACTTC.

The V and J genes are TRBV27 and TRBJ1-2; 8 bases line up with TRBD1. The junction had 4 bases not matched to a gene; V was cut back by 7 bases and J by 0 bases. Germline CDR1 is MNHEY and CDR2 is SMNVEV (reference sequence). The CDR3 contains 14 residues. CDR3 protein: CASTGQGSNYGYTF. CDR3 coding DNA: TGTGCCAGCACCGGACAGGGATCTAACTATGGCTACACCTTC.

The J gene is TRBJ2-7, the V gene TRBV7-3; no firm D call. The CDR3 runs to 13 residues. V lost 5 bases, J lost 2 bases, and 10 bases lay in between. The germline V gene has CDR1 SGHTA and CDR2 FQGTGA. CDR3 coding DNA: TGTGCCAGCAGCCCGGACGATACCTACGAGCAGTACTTC. It encodes CASSPDDTYEQYF. Drawing the rest from reference TRBV7-3 and TRBJ2-7, the complete variable domain is GAGVSQTPSNKVTEKGKYVELRCDPISGHTALYWYRQSLGQGPEFLIYFQGTGAADDSGLPNDRFFAVRPEGSVSTLKIQRTERGDSAVYLCASSPDDTYEQYFGPGTRLTVT.

The chain has TRBV5-1 and TRBJ2-5, with D perhaps TRBD1 (5 bases). The germline gives CDR1 SGHRS, CDR2 YFSETQ. V was pared by 0 bases and J by 1 base, with 10 bases between. CDR3 size: 15 residues. CDR3 bases: TGCGCCAGCAGCTTGGAGGGGAATGCCCAAGAGACCCAGTACTTC. It translates to CASSLEGNAQETQYF.

The CDR3 sequence: CASQQGSYNEQFF. DNA of the CDR3: TGTGCCAGCCAACAGGGGTCCTACAATGAGCAGTTCTTC. This rearrangement joins TRBV2 to TRBJ2-1; 7 nucleotides line up with TRBD1. Looked up from germline, CDR1 is SNHLY and CDR2 is FYNNEI. The CDR3 extends over 13 amino acids. With V trimmed by 8 bases and J by 1 base, 2 bases remained unmatched.

This clone was seen a few times. The gene calls are TRBV30 and TRBJ2-2, with D unresolved. Germline V CDR1 and CDR2: GTSNPN, SVGIG (reference sequence). The length of the CDR3 is 14 residues. Trimming removed 2 bases at V and 0 bases at J, with 7 bases between. The CDR3: CAWSYRSNTGELFF. DNA of the CDR3: TGTGCCTGGAGTTACCGGTCGAACACCGGGGAGCTGTTTTTT.

The V and J genes are TRBV14 and TRBJ2-5; TRBD2 agrees at 7 bases. After removal of 2 bases from V and 2 bases from J, the junction contained 5 bases not matched to a gene. CDR3 length: 15 amino acids. The germline V gene encodes CDR1 SGHDN and CDR2 FVKESK. The CDR3 here is CASSQRRGDQETQYF. CDR3 nucleotides: TGTGCCAGCAGCCAACGACGGGGGGATCAAGAGACCCAGTACTTC.

This clone was counted between two and nine times. The rearrangement uses TRBV4-1 and TRBJ2-2; TRBD2 is a possible D gene (5 bases). Per germline, CDR1 MGHRA and CDR2 YSYEKL. V was cut by 3 bases and J by 6 bases, with 23 bases left in between. This CDR3 is 18 amino acids long. The CDR3 DNA is TGCGCCAGCAGCCAGAGGGCTTTCGCCCGGGTGAGGTCCGGGGAGCTGTTTTTT. Translated: CASSQRAFARVRSGELFF.

This clone was found a few times. The chain carries TRBV6-1 and TRBJ2-7, with D unclear. V was pared by 2 bases and J by 4 bases, with 0 bases between. This CDR3 is built from 10 residues. CDR1 MNHNS and CDR2 SASEGT come from the germline V gene. DNA of the CDR3: TGTGCCAGCAGTGAATACGAGCAGTACTTC. It translates to CASSEYEQYF.

The chain links TRBV6-1 to TRBJ2-7; D gene ambiguous. V lost 1 base and J 2 bases, leaving 12 bases between the germline ends. The CDR3 contains 15 residues. Germline V CDR1 and CDR2: MNHNS, SASEGT. In DNA, the CDR3 is TGTGCCAGCAGTGAAGTAGGTCAGGTACCCTACGAGCAGTACTTC. This codes for CASSEVGQVPYEQYF.

This chain joins TRBV13 and TRBJ2-2; D might be TRBD2 (5 bases). The CDR3 is 17 residues long. Germline V gene sequence: CDR1 PRHDT, CDR2 FYEKMQ (reference sequence). V was cut by 2 bases and J by 0 bases, with 13 bases left in between. DNA of the CDR3: TGTGCCAGCAGCTTAAGCGACGGGCGGGCGAACACCGGGGAGCTGTTTTTT. Translated, it gives CASSLSDGRANTGELFF.

The chain recombines TRBV25-1 with TRBJ1-2; D is perhaps TRBD1 (6 bases). The germline V gene encodes CDR1 MGHDK and CDR2 SYGVNS. The CDR3 is 13 amino acids. Between the trimmed V and J ends, which lost 2 bases and 8 bases, there was a span of 12 bases. The CDR3 is CASSEEGVWGYTF. As DNA, the CDR3 is TGTGCCAGCAGTGAAGAGGGGGTATGGGGCTACACCTTC.

This clone was detected a few times. This chain links TRBV5-6 with TRBJ1-5; no clear D gene. Germline V gene data show CDR1 as SGHDT and CDR2 as YYEEEE. Trimming pared 3 bases from V and 7 bases from J, leaving 11 bases between. This CDR3 spans 13 amino acids. The CDR3 DNA sequence: TGTGCCAGCAGCTCCGGGGTGAAGCAGCCCCAGCATTTT. Translated: CASSSGVKQPQHF.

This clone was recorded a few times. The genes are TRBV4-3 and TRBJ2-7, with D possibly matching TRBD2 (5 bases). V lost 1 base to trimming and J lost 5 bases, with 9 bases between them. There are 13 residues in the CDR3. CDR1 is LGHNA and CDR2 is YSLEER in the germline V gene. This CDR3 reads CASSQATGNEQYF. The CDR3 region has the DNA TGCGCCAGCAGCCAAGCGACGGGGAACGAGCAGTACTTC.

The CDR3 coding sequence is TGTGCCAGCAGGGTCCGGGGGGCCGGGGAGACCCAGTACTTC. This sequence encodes CASRVRGAGETQYF. The J gene is TRBJ2-5, the V gene TRBV7-2; perhaps TRBD2 as D (7 bases). Trimming shortened V by 6 bases and J by 5 bases, and 16 bases separated the two germline ends. The CDR3 has 14 amino acids. CDR1 is SGHTA and CDR2 is FQGNSA in the germline V gene.

This clone was observed a single time. V usage is TRBV4-3 and J usage is TRBJ1-2, with a tentative D call TRBD1 (5 bases). Germline V gene data show CDR1 as LGHNA and CDR2 as YSLEER. CDR3 size: 17 residues. V lost 0 bases and J 3 bases, leaving 17 bases between the germline ends. Here the CDR3 reads CASSQESQFWGDYGYTF. DNA of the CDR3: TGCGCCAGCAGCCAAGAATCCCAGTTTTGGGGCGACTATGGCTACACCTTC.

The chain carries TRBV18 and TRBJ1-1, with a possible D match to TRBD1 (6 bases). The CDR3 runs to 12 residues. Deletions cut 3 bases from V and 7 bases from J, with 9 bases between. Germline-derived CDR1 and CDR2 are KGHSH and LQKENI. The CDR3 reads CASSPETGEAFF. CDR3 nucleotides: TGTGCCAGCTCACCCGAGACAGGTGAAGCTTTCTTT. The full variable domain, its missing parts supplied by reference TRBV18 and TRBJ1-1, is NAGVMQNPRHLVRRRGQEARLRCSPMKGHSHVYWYRQLPEEGLKFMVYLQKENIIDESGMPKERFSAEFPKEGPSILRIQQVVRGDSAAYFCASSPETGEAFFGQGTRLTVV.

This rearrangement joins TRBV5-1 to TRBJ2-7; 8 positions agree with TRBD2. Unmatched junction bases numbered 5, after V lost 0 bases and J lost 6 bases. CDR1 and CDR2 (germline): SGHRS, YFSETQ. CDR3 length: 14 residues. The CDR3 here is CASSLAPGGREQYF. CDR3 nucleotide sequence: TGCGCCAGCAGCTTGGCCCCGGGGGGGCGCGAGCAGTACTTC. Complete variable domain (other parts from reference TRBV5-1 and TRBJ2-7): KAGVTQTPRYLIKTRGQQVTLSCSPISGHRSVSWYQQTPGQGLQFLFEYFSETQRNKGNFPGRFSGRQFSNSRSEMNVSTLELGDSALYLCASSLAPGGREQYFGPGTRLTVT.